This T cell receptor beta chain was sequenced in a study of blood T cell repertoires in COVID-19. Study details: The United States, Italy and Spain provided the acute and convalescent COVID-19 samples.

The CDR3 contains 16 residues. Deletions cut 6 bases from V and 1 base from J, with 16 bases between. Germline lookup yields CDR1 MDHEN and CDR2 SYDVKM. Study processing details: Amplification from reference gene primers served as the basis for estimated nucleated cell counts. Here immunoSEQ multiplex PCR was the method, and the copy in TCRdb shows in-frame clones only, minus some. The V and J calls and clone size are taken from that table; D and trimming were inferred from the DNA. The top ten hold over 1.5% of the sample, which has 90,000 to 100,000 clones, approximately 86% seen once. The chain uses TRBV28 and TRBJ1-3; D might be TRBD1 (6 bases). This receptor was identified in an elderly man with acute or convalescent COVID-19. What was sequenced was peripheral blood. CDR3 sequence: CASRENRDLSGNTIYF. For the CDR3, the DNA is TGTGCCAGCAGGGAGAACAGGGATTTATCTGGAAACACCATATATTTT.